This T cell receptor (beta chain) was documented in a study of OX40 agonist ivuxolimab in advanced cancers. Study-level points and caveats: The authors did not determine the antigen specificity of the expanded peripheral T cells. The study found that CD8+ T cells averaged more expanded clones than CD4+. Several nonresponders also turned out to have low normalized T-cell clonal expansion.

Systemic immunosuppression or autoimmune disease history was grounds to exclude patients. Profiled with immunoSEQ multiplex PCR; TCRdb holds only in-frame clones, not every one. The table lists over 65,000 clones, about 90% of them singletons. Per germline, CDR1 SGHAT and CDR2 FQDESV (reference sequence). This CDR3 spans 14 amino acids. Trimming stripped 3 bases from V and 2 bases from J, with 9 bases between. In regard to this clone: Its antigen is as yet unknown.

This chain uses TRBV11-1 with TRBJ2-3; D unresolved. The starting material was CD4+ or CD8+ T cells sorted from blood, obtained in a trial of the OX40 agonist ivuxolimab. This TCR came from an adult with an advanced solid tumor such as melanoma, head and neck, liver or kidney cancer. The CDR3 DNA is TGTGCCAGCAGCTTCGGGTGGGCCACAGATACGCAGTATTTT. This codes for CASSFGWATDTQYF.